A single sample gave rise to the 14 T cell receptor beta chains below, sequenced in a study of blood T cells in healthy people across ages. A second PCR of 7 to 11 cycles used a sample-barcoded 5' primer and a J-beta primer mix. From the 5' RACE reads, TCRdb called clonotypes with MiXCR, one entry per CDR3 protein. Here the sample spans 380,000 or so distinct CDR3 sequences, 45% to 65% being singletons. Sequenced material: blood. All receptors derive from a man between 60 and 75 years old in good health.

The genes are TRBV20-1 and TRBJ1-5; D might be TRBD1 (5 bases). The CDR3 extends over 15 amino acids. In germline, CDR1 is DFQATT, CDR2 SNEGSKA (reference sequence). The V end was cut by 0 bases, the J end by 10 bases, with 19 bases between. The CDR3 region is CSARDVQASKGPQHF. The CDR3, as DNA: TGCAGTGCTAGAGATGTACAGGCCTCCAAGGGTCCCCAGCATTTT.

The V call is TRBV6-5, the J call TRBJ2-3; no definite D call. The CDR3 length is 17 residues. Germline assignment: CDR1 MNHEY and CDR2 SVGAGI. V lost 0 bases and J 6 bases, leaving 19 bases between the germline ends. CDR3 nucleotides: TGTGCCAGCAGTTACTCGAGGTATCGATACGCTGGGGATACGCAGTATTTT. It specifies CASSYSRYRYAGDTQYF.

The chain carries TRBV7-9 and TRBJ1-5; 10 positions agree with TRBD1. CDR3 size: 16 residues. The V gene's germline CDR1 is SEHNR and CDR2 FQNEAQ (reference sequence). Trimming cost V 3 bases and J 8 bases; bases outside gene matches: 10. The CDR3 sequence: CASSFWTGGQSEPQHF. The CDR3 nucleotides read TGTGCCAGCAGCTTCTGGACAGGGGGACAATCAGAGCCCCAGCATTTT.

This clonotype was seen just once. V and J are TRBV6-5 and TRBJ2-3; TRBD2 agrees at 7 bases. Per the germline V gene, CDR1 is MNHEY and CDR2 is SVGAGI. The junction had 9 bases not matched to a gene; V was cut back by 0 bases and J by 0 bases. The CDR3 runs to 18 residues. The CDR3: CASSYSKIAGASTDTQYF. Here the CDR3 DNA reads TGTGCCAGCAGTTACTCGAAGATAGCGGGTGCTAGCACAGATACGCAGTATTTT.

V is TRBV5-6 and J is TRBJ1-2; 7 bases agree with TRBD1. The CDR3 runs to 12 residues. The V segment lost 4 bases and the J segment 7 bases; nucleotides outside the gene matches: 4. CDR1 is SGHDT and CDR2 is YYEEEE in the germline V gene. The CDR3, as DNA: TGTGCCAGCAGCGCATACAGGGGTGGCTACACCTTC. As protein: CASSAYRGGYTF.

The chain joins TRBV29-1 to TRBJ1-5; tentatively, D is TRBD1 (6 bases). Germline V lookup: CDR1 SQVTM, CDR2 ANQGSEA. Between the trimmed V and J ends, which lost 4 bases and 1 base, there was a span of 14 bases. The CDR3 consists of 15 residues. In nucleotides, the CDR3 is TGCAGCGTTGCTGAGGGGGGTGTGAGCAATCAGCCCCAGCATTTT. Amino acids: CSVAEGGVSNQPQHF.

Remarks on this clonotype: Germline is not matched at one junction end, which may reflect a read error. V usage is TRBV20-1 and J usage is TRBJ2-7; 7 nucleotides match TRBD1. This CDR3 has 14 residues. Germline V gene data show CDR1 as DFQATT and CDR2 as SNEGSKA (reference sequence). CDR3 sequence: CSAKRQGTTYERYF. The CDR3 region has the DNA TGCAGTGCCAAGAGACAGGGCACTACCTACGAGCGGTACTTC.

This chain connects TRBV5-1 to TRBJ2-3; D might be TRBD2 (6 bases). Germline assignment: CDR1 SGHRS and CDR2 YFSETQ. Trimming took off 3 bases at V and 1 base at J, with 15 bases between the two ends. This CDR3 is 16 amino acids long. The CDR3 region is CASSSGRSEGTDTQYF. The CDR3 coding sequence is TGCGCCAGCAGCTCTGGGAGGTCGGAAGGCACAGATACGCAGTATTTT.

The chain recombines TRBV21-1 with TRBJ2-3; the table gives TRBD1 as D, unverified against the DNA. TRBV21-1 is a known pseudogene. The CDR3 contains 17 residues. CDR3 residues: CASSKGAFGATTDTQYF. The CDR3 nucleotides are TGTGCCAGCAGCAAAGGGGCTTTCGGGGCGACCACAGATACGCAGTATTTT.

V usage is TRBV7-9 and J usage is TRBJ2-5, with a tentative D call TRBD2 (5 bases). The V gene lost 10 bases and the J gene lost 4 bases, with 13 bases spanning the gap. CDR3 length: 12 residues. Germline-derived CDR1 and CDR2 are SEHNR and FQNEAQ (reference sequence). The CDR3 is CATRLTTETQYF. CDR3 nucleotide sequence: TGTGCCACCCGACTAACAACAGAGACCCAGTACTTC. Together with reference TRBV7-9 and TRBJ2-5, the CDR3 gives the full variable domain: DTGVSQNPRHKITKRGQNVTFRCDPISEHNRLYWYRQTLGQGPEFLTYFQNEAQLEKSRLLSDRFSAERPKGSFSTLEIQRTEQGDSAMYLCATRLTTETQYFGPGTRLLVL.

There are a few counts of this clonotype. The chain has TRBV5-6 and TRBJ1-5; the D gene is possibly TRBD1 (5 bases). The length of the CDR3 is 16 residues. Germline V CDR1 and CDR2: SGHDT, YYEEEE. Trimming stripped 4 bases from V and 4 bases from J, with 18 bases between. The CDR3 bases are TGTGCCAGCAGCCACTGGTCGACAGCTCTGAATCAGCCCCAGCATTTT. Translating gives CASSHWSTALNQPQHF.

This clonotype is labeled as medium-sized (0.01 to 0.1%). This chain joins TRBV5-1 and TRBJ2-7; D not certain. Trimming pared 0 bases from V and 3 bases from J, leaving 19 bases between. CDR3 length: 17 amino acids. The germline V gene encodes CDR1 SGHRS and CDR2 YFSETQ. The CDR3 loop is CASSLGVSVENRYEQYF. CDR3 nucleotides: TGCGCCAGCAGCTTGGGGGTGTCTGTCGAAAACCGCTACGAGCAGTACTTC. Together with reference TRBV5-1 and TRBJ2-7, the CDR3 gives the full variable domain: KAGVTQTPRYLIKTRGQQVTLSCSPISGHRSVSWYQQTPGQGLQFLFEYFSETQRNKGNFPGRFSGRQFSNSRSEMNVSTLELGDSALYLCASSLGVSVENRYEQYFGPGTRLTVT.

This clonotype showed up just a few times. An end of the junction differs from the germline gene, which may be a read error. This chain uses TRBV6-2 or TRBV6-3 with TRBJ2-7; 9 bases align to TRBD2. Germline V gene lookup returns CDR1 MNHEY and CDR2 SVGEGT. The length of the CDR3 is 14 residues. The CDR3 nucleotides read TGTGCCAGCAGTGACTCTAGCGGGAAAGCCGAGCAGTACTTC. Amino acids: CASSDSSGKAEQYF.

The chain is built from TRBV7-2 and TRBJ1-1; D possibly corresponds to TRBD1 (5 bases). The germline CDR1 and CDR2 sequences are SGHTA and FQGNSA. The CDR3 is 14 residues long. Trimming took 6 bases from V and 1 from J, leaving 12 bases between them. CDR3: CASRLGQTNTEAFF. DNA for the CDR3: TGTGCCAGCAGACTAGGACAAACGAACACTGAAGCTTTCTTT. Variable domain in full (rest from reference TRBV7-2 and TRBJ1-1): GAGVSQSPSNKVTEKGKDVELRCDPISGHTALYWYRQSLGQGLEFLIYFQGNSAPDKSGLPSDRFSAERTGGSVSTLTIQRTQQEDSAVYLCASRLGQTNTEAFFGQGTRLTVV.